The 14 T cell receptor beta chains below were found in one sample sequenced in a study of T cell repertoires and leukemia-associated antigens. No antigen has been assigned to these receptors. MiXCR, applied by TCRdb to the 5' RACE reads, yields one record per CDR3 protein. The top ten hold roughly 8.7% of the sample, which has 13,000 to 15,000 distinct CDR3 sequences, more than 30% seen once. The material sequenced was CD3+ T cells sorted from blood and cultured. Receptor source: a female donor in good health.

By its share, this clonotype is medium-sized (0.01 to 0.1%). The CDR3 sequence is CATSPTSGRIDTQYF. Here the CDR3 DNA reads TGCGCCACCTCCCCCACTAGCGGGAGAATAGATACGCAGTATTTT. The chain has TRBV10-2 and TRBJ2-3; 11 bases agree with TRBD2. This CDR3 comprises 15 residues. Germline lookup yields CDR1 WSHSY and CDR2 SAAADI. V lost 10 bases, J lost 5 bases, and 11 bases stayed unmatched.

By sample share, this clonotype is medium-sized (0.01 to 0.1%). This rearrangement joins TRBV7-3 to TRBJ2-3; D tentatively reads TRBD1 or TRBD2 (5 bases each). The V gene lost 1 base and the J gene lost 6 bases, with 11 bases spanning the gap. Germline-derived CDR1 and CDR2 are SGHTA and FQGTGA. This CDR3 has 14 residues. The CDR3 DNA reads TGTGCCAGCAGCTTAAGAGGGGTGCGGGATACGCAGTATTTT. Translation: CASSLRGVRDTQYF.

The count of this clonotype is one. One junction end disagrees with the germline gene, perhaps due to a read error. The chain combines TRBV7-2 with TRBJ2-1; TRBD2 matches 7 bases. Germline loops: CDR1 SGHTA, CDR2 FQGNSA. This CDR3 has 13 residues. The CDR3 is CASSSGAYSEQFF. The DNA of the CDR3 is TGTGCGAGCAGCAGCGGGGCCTACAGTGAGCAGTTCTTC.

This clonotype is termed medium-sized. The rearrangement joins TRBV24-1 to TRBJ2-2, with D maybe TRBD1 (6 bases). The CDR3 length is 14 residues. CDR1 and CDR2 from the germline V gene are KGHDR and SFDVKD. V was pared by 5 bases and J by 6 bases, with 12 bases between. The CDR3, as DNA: TGTGCCACCAGTGGGCACAGGGACGCCGGGGAGCTGTTTTTT. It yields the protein CATSGHRDAGELFF.

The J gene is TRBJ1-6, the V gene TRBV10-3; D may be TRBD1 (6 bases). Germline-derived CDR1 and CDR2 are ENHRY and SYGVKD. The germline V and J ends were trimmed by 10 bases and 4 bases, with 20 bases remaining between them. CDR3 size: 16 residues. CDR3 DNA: TGTGCCACCGGCCCGGGGGCAGCTAGGTATAATTCACCCCTCCACTTT. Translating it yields CATGPGAARYNSPLHF.

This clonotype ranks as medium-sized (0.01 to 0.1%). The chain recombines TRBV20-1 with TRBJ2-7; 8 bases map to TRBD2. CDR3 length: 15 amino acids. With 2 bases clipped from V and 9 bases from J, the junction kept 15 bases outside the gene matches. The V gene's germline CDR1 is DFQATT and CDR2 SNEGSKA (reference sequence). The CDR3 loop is CSARTSGMPYDRQYF. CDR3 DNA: TGCAGTGCTAGAACTAGCGGAATGCCCTACGATCGGCAGTACTTC.

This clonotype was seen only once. CDR3 protein: CASSSEAVGVVYEQYF. The CDR3 nucleotides are TGCGCCAGCAGCTCGGAAGCTGTGGGGGTTGTTTACGAGCAGTACTTC. The rearrangement uses TRBV5-1 and TRBJ2-7; D is tentatively TRBD1 or TRBD2 (5 bases each). V was cut by 3 bases and J by 4 bases, with 20 bases left in between. This CDR3 comprises 16 residues. Germline CDR1 and CDR2: SGHRS and YFSETQ.

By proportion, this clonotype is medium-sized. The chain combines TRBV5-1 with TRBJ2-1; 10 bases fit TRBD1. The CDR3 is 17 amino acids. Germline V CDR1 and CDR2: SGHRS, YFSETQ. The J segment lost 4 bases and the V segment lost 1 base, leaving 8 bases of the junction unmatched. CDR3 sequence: CASSLTPGQGIYNEQFF. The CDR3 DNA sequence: TGCGCCAGCAGCTTGACCCCGGGACAGGGGATATACAATGAGCAGTTCTTC.

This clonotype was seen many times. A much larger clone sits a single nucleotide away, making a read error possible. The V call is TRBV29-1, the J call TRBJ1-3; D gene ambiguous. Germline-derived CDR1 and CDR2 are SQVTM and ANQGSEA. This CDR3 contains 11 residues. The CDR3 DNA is TGCAGCGTTGACCTAGGAAACACCATGTATTTT. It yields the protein CSVDLGNTMYF. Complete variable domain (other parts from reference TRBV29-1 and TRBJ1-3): SAVISQKPSRDICQRGTSLTIQCQVDSQVTMMFWYRQQPGQSLTLIATANQGSEATYESGFVIDKFPISRPNLTFSTLTVSNMSPEDSSIYLCSVDLGNTMYFGEGSWLTVV.

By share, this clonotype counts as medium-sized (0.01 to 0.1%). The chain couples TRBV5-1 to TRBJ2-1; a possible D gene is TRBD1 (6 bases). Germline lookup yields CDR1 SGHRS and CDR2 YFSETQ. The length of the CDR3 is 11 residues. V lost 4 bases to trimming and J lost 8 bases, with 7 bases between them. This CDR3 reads CASSQGYEQFF. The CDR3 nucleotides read TGCGCCAGCAGCCAGGGGTATGAGCAGTTCTTC.

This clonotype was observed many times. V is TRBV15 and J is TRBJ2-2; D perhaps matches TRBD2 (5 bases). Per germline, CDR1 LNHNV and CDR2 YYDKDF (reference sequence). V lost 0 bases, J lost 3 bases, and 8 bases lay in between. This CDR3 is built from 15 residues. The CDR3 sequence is CATSRDRGYTGELFF. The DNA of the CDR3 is TGTGCCACCAGCAGAGATCGGGGATACACCGGGGAGCTGTTTTTT.

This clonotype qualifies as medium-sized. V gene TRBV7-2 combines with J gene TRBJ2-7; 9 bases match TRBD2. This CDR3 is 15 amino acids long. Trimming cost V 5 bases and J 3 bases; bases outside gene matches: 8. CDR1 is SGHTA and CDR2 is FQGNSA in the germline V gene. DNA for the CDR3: TGTGCCAGCAGCCCCTCCACTAGCGGGTACTACGAGCAGTACTTC. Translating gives CASSPSTSGYYEQYF.

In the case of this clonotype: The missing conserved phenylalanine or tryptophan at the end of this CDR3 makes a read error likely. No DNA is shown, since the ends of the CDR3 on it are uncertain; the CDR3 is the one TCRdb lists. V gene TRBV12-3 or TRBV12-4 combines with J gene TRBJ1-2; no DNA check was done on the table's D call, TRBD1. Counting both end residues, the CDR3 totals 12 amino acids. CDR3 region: CASSRDSYGYAL.

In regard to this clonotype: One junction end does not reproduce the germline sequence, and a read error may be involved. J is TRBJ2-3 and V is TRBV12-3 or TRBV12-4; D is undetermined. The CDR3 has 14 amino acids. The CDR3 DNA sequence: TGTGCCAGCAGTCCCCACTTAGTTGCAGATACGCAGTATTTC. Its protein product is CASSPHLVADTQYF.